This is a list of T cell receptor beta chains from one sample in a study of T cells after yellow fever vaccination. TCRdb redid the calling of the 5' RACE reads with MiXCR, one entry per CDR3 protein. The sample shows 150,000 to 200,000 distinct CDR3 sequences, roughly 11% of them seen only once. Material: CD8+ T cells sorted from PBMCs, obtained 15 days after the yellow fever booster vaccination. These TCRs come from a man aged 18-30 years who received the YFV17D yellow fever vaccine. The CDR3 runs from the conserved cysteine through the conserved F or W. Each record gives: J gene, clone size, D gene, V gene, CDR3 DNA, CDR3 protein. The D gene is left open where the match is weak. The size entry is marked missing in some rows and otherwise reads once, few, many or a size class.

>TRBJ2-3|-|-|TRBV7-6
TGTGCCAGCAGCTTATTCCCGGGGAGCACAGATACGCAGTATTTT
CASSLFPGSTDTQYF
>TRBJ1-5|few|TRBD1|TRBV12-3/TRBV12-4
TGTGCCATCACCCAGGGGGCTGGTGGCAATCAGCCCCAGCATTTT
CAITQGAGGNQPQHF
>TRBJ2-5|many|-|TRBV7-8
TGTGCCAGCAGCATTACCGCGTCCCAAGAGACCCAGTACTTC
CASSITASQETQYF
>TRBJ2-3|-|-|TRBV14
TGTGCCAGCAGCCAAATTGTGGGGTCAGATACGCAGTATTTT
CASSQIVGSDTQYF
>TRBJ2-3|-|TRBD1|TRBV6-4
TGTGCCAGCAGTGAGGAGACAGGGGGCCCAGATACGCAGTATTTT
CASSEETGGPDTQYF
>TRBJ1-6|-|-|TRBV4-3
TGCGCCAGCAGCCAAGAAATAGGGACGTCAGGTGGCCTCCACTTT
CASSQEIGTSGGLHF
>TRBJ1-2|few|TRBD1|TRBV7-2
TGTGCCAGCAGGTCACCGGACAGGGATAACTATGGCTACACCTTC
CASRSPDRDNYGYTF
>TRBJ2-5|few|-|TRBV7-9
TGTGCCAGCAGCGCGGGGTGGGGGCGCCAAGAGACCCAGTACTTC
CASSAGWGRQETQYF
>TRBJ2-3|-|-|TRBV23-1
TGCGCCAGCAGTCTAGCCGAGGGACCGCAGTATTTT
CASSLAEGPQYF
>TRBJ1-2|-|-|TRBV4-3
TGCGCCAGCAGCCAAGATGTTCTCCTCAACTATGGCTACACCTTC
CASSQDVLLNYGYTF
>TRBJ1-2|-|-|TRBV15
TGTGCCACCAGCAGGGGACAAGTCGATGGCTACACCTTC
CATSRGQVDGYTF
>TRBJ2-3|-|TRBD2|TRBV14
TGTGCCAGCAGCCGGGCGGGGGGCGAGAGAGATACGCAGTATTTT
CASSRAGGERDTQYF
>TRBJ2-1|few|TRBD1|TRBV11-2
TGTGCCAGCAGCCTTGAGACAGGGGGCTCCTACAATGAGCAGTTCTTC
CASSLETGGSYNEQFF
>TRBJ2-2|-|TRBD2|TRBV7-8
TGTGCCAGCAGCGTTCCGGGACTAGCGGCGAACACCGGGGAGCTGTTTTTT
CASSVPGLAANTGELFF
>TRBJ1-1|-|-|TRBV10-3
TGTGCCATCAGTGAGGAAGCAGGGGTGACTGAAGCTTTCTTT
CAISEEAGVTEAFF
>TRBJ1-2|few|TRBD1|TRBV28
TGTGCCAGCATCCCACAGGGGGCTTTAGGCTACACCTTC
CASIPQGALGYTF
>TRBJ1-1|-|-|TRBV7-9
TGTGCCAGCAGCTTAGTAGGGCGGGGGTTGAACACTGAAGCTTTCTTT
CASSLVGRGLNTEAFF
>TRBJ1-1|few|-|TRBV4-1
TGCGCCAGCAGCCAAGTGAACACTGAAGCTTTCTTT
CASSQVNTEAFF